The 30 T cell receptor beta chains below come from one sample, sequenced in a study of T-cell reconstitution after alpha-beta-depleted transplantation in children. Construction of the TCRbeta library involved unique molecular identifiers. TCRdb called the PCR reads again in MiXCR, with one record for every CDR3 protein. The table includes around 370,000 distinct CDR3 sequences, around 15% detected once. Specimen: PBMCs, mostly from graft donor cells, collected 360 days after TCRalphabeta/CD19-depleted stem cell transplant. The receptors shown here come from a male patient under 10 years old who had a stem cell transplant for acute lymphoblastic leukemia, so the T cells may come from the graft donor.

This rearrangement joins TRBV4-3 to TRBJ2-7; D unclear. Germline V gene lookup returns CDR1 LGHNA and CDR2 YSLEER. This CDR3 is 15 amino acids long. The V gene lost 1 base and the J gene lost 0 bases, with 10 bases spanning the gap. CDR3: CASSQGVLDSYEQYF. In DNA, the CDR3 is TGCGCCAGCAGCCAAGGTGTACTTGACTCCTACGAGCAGTACTTC.

Only a few counts were recorded for this clonotype. The gene calls are TRBV6-2 or TRBV6-3 and TRBJ2-5, with 12 bases aligning to TRBD1. Per germline, CDR1 MNHEY and CDR2 SVGEGT. The trim removed 4 bases at V and 5 bases at J, leaving 5 bases unmatched. The CDR3 runs 15 residues. The CDR3 DNA sequence: TGTGCCAGCAGTTTATGGGACAGGGGGCGGGAGACCCAGTACTTC. Translating it yields CASSLWDRGRETQYF.

The J gene is TRBJ1-2, the V gene TRBV7-9; D unresolved. Trimming pared 3 bases from V and 6 bases from J, leaving 11 bases between. The germline V gene encodes CDR1 SEHNR and CDR2 FQNEAQ (reference sequence). CDR3 length: 13 amino acids. Here the CDR3 reads CASSLRGKDGYTF. CDR3 nucleotides: TGTGCCAGCAGCTTGCGCGGGAAGGATGGCTACACCTTC. Full variable domain (rest looked up from reference TRBV7-9 and TRBJ1-2): DTGVSQNPRHKITKRGQNVTFRCDPISEHNRLYWYRQTLGQGPEFLTYFQNEAQLEKSRLLSDRFSAERPKGSFSTLEIQRTEQGDSAMYLCASSLRGKDGYTFGSGTRLTVV.

The chain has TRBV6-1 and TRBJ2-7; D might be TRBD2 (5 bases). Germline V gene data show CDR1 as MNHNS and CDR2 as SASEGT. Trimming cost V 8 bases and J 3 bases, with 11 bases left between them. CDR3 length equals 12 residues. CDR3 sequence reads: CASHTRGYEQYF. DNA of the CDR3: TGTGCCAGCCACACTCGGGGCTACGAGCAGTACTTC.

This clonotype occurred a few times. The genes are TRBV30 and TRBJ1-2; TRBD1 is a possible D gene (5 bases). The CDR3 is 16 amino acids. Germline CDR1 is GTSNPN and CDR2 is SVGIG (reference sequence). The V end lost 3 bases, the J end lost 5 bases, and 22 bases lay between the germline ends. CDR3 sequence reads: CAWSRAGMSRGYGYTF. The CDR3, as DNA: TGTGCCTGGAGCCGGGCAGGGATGTCAAGAGGATATGGCTACACCTTC.

This sequence joins TRBV24-1 and TRBJ1-1; 9 bases align to TRBD1. This CDR3 has 14 residues. After removal of 0 bases from V and 10 bases from J, the junction contained 5 bases not matched to a gene. Germline assignment: CDR1 KGHDR and CDR2 SFDVKD. The CDR3, as DNA: TGTGCCACCAGTGATTTGTATGGGACAGGGCGAGCTTTCTTT. Its protein is CATSDLYGTGRAFF.

The J gene is TRBJ2-2, the V gene TRBV9; 9 bases are shared with TRBD2. The CDR3 runs 16 residues. J gave up 0 bases and V 0 bases, and 0 bases lay outside the gene matches. Germline assignment: CDR1 SGDLS and CDR2 YYNGEE. CDR3 nucleotide sequence: TGTGCCAGCAGCGTAGGGACTAGCGCGAACACCGGGGAGCTGTTTTTT. Its translation: CASSVGTSANTGELFF. Drawing the rest from reference TRBV9 and TRBJ2-2, the complete variable domain is DSGVTQTPKHLITATGQRVTLRCSPRSGDLSVYWYQQSLDQGLQFLIQYYNGEERAKGNILERFSAQQFPDLHSELNLSSLELGDSALYFCASSVGTSANTGELFFGEGSRLTVL.

The rearrangement joins TRBV7-2 to TRBJ2-3; no reliable D call. Germline loops: CDR1 SGHTA, CDR2 FQGNSA. This CDR3 is built from 16 residues. The ends were cut back, 6 bases at V and 6 bases at J, with 22 bases in the middle. The CDR3 DNA is TGTGCCAGCAGAAGACCCCTCTCATCCCAACGGGATACGCAGTATTTT. Its translation is CASRRPLSSQRDTQYF.

This clonotype showed up just a few times. The chain has TRBV12-3 or TRBV12-4 and TRBJ2-1; D possibly corresponds to TRBD2 (6 bases). The CDR3 is 16 amino acids. Trimming stripped 5 bases from V and 0 bases from J, with 14 bases between. In nucleotides, the CDR3 is TGTGCCAGCAGTCTCTACGGGAGCTTCTCCTACAATGAGCAGTTCTTC. Its protein product is CASSLYGSFSYNEQFF.

The chain recombines TRBV3-1 with TRBJ2-1; D may be TRBD1 or TRBD2 (5 bases each). Germline CDR1 is LGHDT and CDR2 is YNNKEL (reference sequence). This CDR3 region has 16 residues. The ends were cut back, 10 bases at V and 9 bases at J, with 28 bases in the middle. The CDR3 reads CATCHRAKGAGTEQFF. CDR3 DNA sequence: TGTGCCACCTGCCACCGAGCGAAAGGCGCCGGGACTGAGCAGTTCTTC.

The V and J genes are TRBV20-1 and TRBJ2-5; TRBD2 matches at 12 bases. Trimming removed 0 bases from V and 7 bases from J; junction bases left unmatched: 12. The CDR3 is 17 residues long. Germline-derived CDR1 and CDR2 are DFQATT and SNEGSKA (reference sequence). The CDR3 DNA is TGCAGTGCTAGAGATGCGACTAGCGGGAGCCACCTGGGGACCCAGTACTTC. Protein: CSARDATSGSHLGTQYF.

This clonotype has only a few counts. This rearrangement joins TRBV30 to TRBJ1-4; perhaps TRBD1 as D (6 bases). V was pared by 4 bases and J by 5 bases, with 11 bases between. Germline V CDR1 and CDR2: GTSNPN, SVGIG (reference sequence). The CDR3 is 13 residues long. The chain's CDR3 is CAWMRGANEKLFF. CDR3 nucleotide sequence: TGTGCCTGGATGAGGGGGGCAAATGAAAAACTGTTTTTT.

This clonotype was picked up a small number of times. This sequence joins TRBV6-5 and TRBJ1-1; 11 bases fit TRBD1. V shed 2 bases and J 0 bases; nucleotides not matched to a gene: 5. CDR1 is MNHEY, CDR2 SVGAGI, per germline. This CDR3 contains 17 residues. The CDR3 loop reads CASSYVGQGAMNTEAFF. The CDR3 DNA is TGTGCCAGCAGTTACGTCGGACAGGGGGCGATGAACACTGAAGCTTTCTTT.

The chain carries TRBV5-6 and TRBJ2-2, with D unresolved. Germline V gene lookup returns CDR1 SGHDT and CDR2 YYEEEE. This CDR3 spans 13 amino acids. V lost 3 bases to trimming and J lost 3 bases, with 6 bases between them. CDR3 loop: CASSSMHTGELFF. In DNA, the CDR3 is TGTGCCAGCAGCTCGATGCACACCGGGGAGCTGTTTTTT.

This clonotype has more than one count but fewer than ten. The gene calls are TRBV4-2 and TRBJ2-3; possibly TRBD1 or TRBD2 for D (5 bases each). The CDR3 spans 15 residues. Germline loops: CDR1 LGHNA, CDR2 YNFKEQ. Between the trimmed V and J ends, which lost 5 bases and 1 base, there was a span of 13 bases. The CDR3 is CASSVAWGGTDTQYF. DNA of the CDR3: TGTGCCAGCAGCGTAGCGTGGGGCGGCACAGATACGCAGTATTTT.

This sequence joins TRBV4-1 and TRBJ1-6; D perhaps matches TRBD1 (6 bases). The germline gives CDR1 MGHRA, CDR2 YSYEKL. The CDR3 contains 18 residues. The V end lost 0 bases, the J end lost 6 bases, and 18 bases lay between the germline ends. This chain's CDR3 is CASSQEGVYWTANSPLHF. CDR3 nucleotides: TGCGCCAGCAGCCAAGAAGGGGTGTATTGGACAGCTAATTCACCCCTCCACTTT.

This clonotype was counted only a few times. V usage is TRBV20-1 and J usage is TRBJ2-5, with D perhaps matching TRBD2 (6 bases). Trimming took off 3 bases at V and 1 base at J, with 15 bases between the two ends. Per germline, CDR1 DFQATT and CDR2 SNEGSKA (reference sequence). The CDR3 loop spans 15 amino acids. This CDR3 is CSARGLLPAQETQYF. The CDR3 DNA reads as TGCAGTGCTAGGGGACTCCTCCCGGCCCAAGAGACCCAGTACTTC.

This clonotype was seen many times. The chain carries TRBV25-1 and TRBJ2-2; 8 nucleotides agree with TRBD1. The germline V gene has CDR1 MGHDK and CDR2 SYGVNS. This CDR3 is built from 14 residues. With 5 bases clipped from V and 4 bases from J, the junction kept 3 bases outside the gene matches. The CDR3 is CASSFRGRTGELFF. In DNA form, the CDR3 reads TGTGCCAGCAGTTTCAGGGGGCGCACCGGGGAGCTGTTTTTT.

This clonotype occurred a few times. The CDR3 is CASRNTAEAFF. CDR3 DNA sequence: TGTGCCAGTAGGAACACAGCTGAAGCTTTCTTT. The chain has TRBV19 and TRBJ1-1; no reliable D call. Trimming pared 6 bases from V and 6 bases from J, leaving 8 bases between. The germline CDR1 and CDR2 sequences are LNHDA and SQIVND (reference sequence). The CDR3 has 11 amino acids. Looking up the rest from reference TRBV19 and TRBJ1-1 gives the full variable domain: DGGITQSPKYLFRKEGQNVTLSCEQNLNHDAMYWYRQDPGQGLRLIYYSQIVNDFQKGDIAEGYSVSREKKESFPLTVTSAQKNPTAFYLCASRNTAEAFFGQGTRLTVV.

Ten or more counts support this clonotype. The J gene is TRBJ2-3, the V gene TRBV10-1; D might be TRBD2 (7 bases). Deletions cut 3 bases from V and 4 bases from J, with 17 bases between. Germline V gives CDR1 WNHNN, CDR2 SYGVQD (reference sequence). The CDR3 consists of 16 residues. As DNA, the CDR3 is TGCGCCAGCAGTGATATGCGGGAAGGGGGGGCAGATACGCAGTATTTT. Its translation: CASSDMREGGADTQYF.

This clonotype was seen more than once but under ten times. The V gene is TRBV25-1, the J gene TRBJ2-1, with TRBD2 matching 10 bases. The V gene's germline CDR1 is MGHDK and CDR2 SYGVNS. There are 15 residues in the CDR3. The trim removed 6 bases at V and 7 bases at J, leaving 9 bases unmatched. The CDR3 region has the DNA TGTGCCAGCAGCACGAGCGGGAGGGCCTGGAATGAGCAGTTCTTC. This translates into CASSTSGRAWNEQFF.

V is TRBV29-1 and J is TRBJ1-4, with D possibly matching TRBD1 (6 bases). The CDR3 loop spans 12 amino acids. Germline CDR1 is SQVTM and CDR2 is ANQGSEA. The V gene lost 7 bases and the J gene lost 4 bases, with 10 bases spanning the gap. Written as DNA, the CDR3 is TGCAGCGGTCAGGGGAATAATGAAAAACTGTTTTTT. This gives the protein CSGQGNNEKLFF. The entire variable domain, with the rest obtained from reference TRBV29-1 and TRBJ1-4, is as follows: SAVISQKPSRDICQRGTSLTIQCQVDSQVTMMFWYRQQPGQSLTLIATANQGSEATYESGFVIDKFPISRPNLTFSTLTVSNMSPEDSSIYLCSGQGNNEKLFFGSGTQLSVL.

The V call is TRBV4-3, the J call TRBJ2-7; possibly TRBD1 for D (6 bases). The CDR3 covers 14 residues. Trimming pared 1 base from V and 7 bases from J, leaving 14 bases between. The germline CDR1 and CDR2 sequences are LGHNA and YSLEER. The CDR3 here is CASSQGGQGREQYF. Written as DNA, the CDR3 is TGCGCCAGCAGCCAAGGTGGGCAGGGGCGAGAGCAGTACTTC.

This clonotype has ten or more counts. The chain employs TRBV4-3 and TRBJ2-7; D is perhaps TRBD1 or TRBD2 (5 bases each). With 2 bases removed from V and 6 bases from J, the gap between germline ends came to 11 bases. The CDR3 covers 13 residues. Germline CDR1 is LGHNA and CDR2 is YSLEER. The DNA of the CDR3 is TGCGCCAGCAGCCAAAACACGGGGACCGAGCAGTACTTC. Its protein is CASSQNTGTEQYF.

V gene TRBV4-2 combines with J gene TRBJ2-1; perhaps D is TRBD1 or TRBD2 (5 bases each). Germline CDR1 is LGHNA and CDR2 is YNFKEQ. Between the trimmed V and J ends, which lost 3 bases and 0 bases, there was a span of 12 bases. The CDR3 is 16 amino acids. The CDR3 loop reads CASSHRDGSSYNEQFF. The CDR3 DNA is TGTGCCAGCAGCCACCGGGACGGCAGCTCCTACAATGAGCAGTTCTTC.

The gene calls are TRBV12-3 or TRBV12-4 and TRBJ2-3; 8 bases align to TRBD2. The CDR3 is made up of 17 amino acids. Trimming took 1 base from V and 0 from J; bases not matched to a gene: 6. The CDR3 loop reads CASSLVSSGVSTDTQYF. The CDR3, as DNA: TGTGCCAGCAGTTTAGTGAGTAGCGGGGTTAGCACAGATACGCAGTATTTT.

The chain recombines TRBV25-1 with TRBJ2-7; TRBD1 agrees at 10 bases. J lost 7 bases, V lost 5 bases, and 11 bases had no gene match. The CDR3 has 15 residues. Germline values: CDR1 MGHDK, CDR2 SYGVNS. CDR3 in DNA: TGTGCCAGCAGTAACCCGGGACAGGGGATTCGGGAGCAGTACTTC. This encodes CASSNPGQGIREQYF.

This clonotype came up once. The genes are TRBV5-5 and TRBJ2-2; D is undetermined. V was trimmed by 2 bases and J by 6 bases, leaving 17 bases between them. The germline CDR1 and CDR2 sequences are SGHKS and YYEKEE (reference sequence). The CDR3 covers 16 residues. The CDR3 protein is CASSFPGSRVAGELFF. The CDR3 DNA reads TGTGCCAGCAGCTTTCCGGGCTCCCGAGTGGCCGGGGAGCTGTTTTTT.

This clonotype was detected only a few times. The chain combines TRBV28 with TRBJ2-1; 10 bases fit TRBD1. The CDR3 is 15 amino acids. V trimming: 4 bases; J trimming: 8 bases; junction bases outside the gene matches: 8. Germline CDR1 MDHEN, CDR2 SYDVKM. The CDR3 coding sequence is TGTGCCAGCAGTTCCCTGACAGGGGGCAAGGATGAGCAGTTCTTC. Translated, it gives CASSSLTGGKDEQFF.

This clonotype turned up a few times. This chain connects TRBV28 to TRBJ2-5; 7 positions agree with TRBD2. Trimming took 1 base from V and 5 from J; bases not matched to a gene: 13. This CDR3 region has 17 residues. Germline values: CDR1 MDHEN, CDR2 SYDVKM. CDR3 nucleotide sequence: TGTGCCAGCAGTTTATTTGCGGGAGTACTCGAGAGGGAGACCCAGTACTTC. This gives the protein CASSLFAGVLERETQYF.